The sequence of this TCR beta chain was determined in a study of blood T cells in healthy people across ages. Study-level findings and limits: Older age went with lower TCR beta diversity per million T cells, in a roughly linear way. PBMCs that were unsorted prevented a conclusive naive versus antigen-experienced comparison.

Germline V gene sequence: CDR1 SNHLY, CDR2 FYNNEI. This CDR3 is built from 14 residues. Each donor was a healthy Caucasian individual from Russia, aged roughly 6 to 95. As concerns this clonotype: What it binds is unknown. At one end the junction does not follow the germline gene, possibly because of a read error.

Next came a second PCR, run for about 7 to 12 cycles, which used a sample-barcoded 5' primer along with a J-beta primer mix. TCRdb passed the 5' RACE reads through MiXCR, listing each CDR3 protein once. Here the sample spans about 970,000 distinct CDR3 sequences, approximately 50% being singletons. This receptor was taken from a woman in her sixties or seventies in good health. The rearrangement links TRBV2 to TRBJ2-1; TRBD1 matches 8 bases. Sequencing used blood. The CDR3: CACRLGQEGGEQFF. CDR3 nucleotide sequence: TGTGCCTGCAGACTGGGACAGGAGGGCGGTGAGCAGTTCTTC.